A selection of T cell receptor beta chains follows, all from one sample in a study of CD8+CD57+ T cells in acquired aplastic anemia. TCRdb ran MiXCR on the reads and lists one entry per CDR3 protein. This sample has hundreds of thousands of distinct CDR3 sequences, with approximately 32% found just once. Sample: sorted CD4+, CD8+, or CD8+CD57+ T cells (not recorded which) from PBMCs. These receptors were collected from a human donor with aplastic anemia. The CDR3 runs from the conserved cysteine through the conserved F or W. A D gene is named only where the DNA matches it firmly. Expanded clones get a size class; other rows say once, few or many, or leave the size out.

D gene,J gene,V gene,clone size,CDR3 protein,CDR3 DNA
TRBD1,TRBJ1-2,TRBV19,-,CASSIPGQGVNTF,TGTGCCAGTAGTATCCCGGGACAGGGAGTCAACACCTTC
-,TRBJ1-1,TRBV27,few,CASSFRGPAEAFF,TGTGCCAGCAGTTTTCGAGGGCCGGCTGAAGCTTTCTTT
-,TRBJ2-2,TRBV9,-,CASSVDLGGELFF,TGTGCCAGCAGCGTAGATTTGGGCGGGGAGCTGTTTTTT
-,TRBJ2-3,TRBV10-3,few,CAIRPYRTSTDTQYF,TGTGCCATCAGACCGTACCGTACTAGCACAGATACGCAGTATTTT
TRBD1,TRBJ1-2,TRBV15,-,CATSREGTGAGYTF,TGTGCCACCAGCAGGGAAGGGACAGGGGCGGGCTACACCTTC
TRBD1,TRBJ2-7,TRBV6-1,-,CASSPRDRDLVEQYF,TGTGCCAGCAGCCCCCGGGACAGGGACTTAGTCGAGCAGTACTTC
-,TRBJ2-7,TRBV5-6,-,CASSLGDSLSYEQYF,TGTGCCAGCAGCTTGGGCGACAGCCTTTCCTACGAGCAGTACTTC
-,TRBJ1-5,TRBV20-1,-,CSGVAGVRRNQPQHF,TGCAGTGGGGTAGCGGGGGTTCGGCGCAATCAGCCCCAGCATTTT
-,TRBJ1-5,TRBV2,many,CASRKGGTYSNQPQHF,TGTGCCAGCAGGAAAGGGGGGACCTATAGCAATCAGCCCCAGCATTTT
TRBD1,TRBJ2-7,TRBV11-2,-,CASSFSPGQGRVEQYF,TGTGCCAGCAGCTTCAGTCCGGGACAGGGTCGGGTCGAGCAGTACTTC
-,TRBJ2-3,TRBV5-1,-,CASSFGSTGLRTDTQYF,TGCGCCAGCAGCTTCGGAAGTACAGGACTTCGCACAGATACGCAGTATTTT
-,TRBJ1-1,TRBV19,many,CASSIRGTGRTEAFF,TGTGCCAGTAGTATAAGGGGCACGGGGAGAACTGAAGCTTTCTTT
TRBD2,TRBJ2-7,TRBV19,-,CASREAGGTYEQYF,TGTGCCAGTAGGGAGGCGGGGGGAACCTACGAGCAGTACTTC
TRBD1,TRBJ2-7,TRBV20-1,many,CSGNVRTGYEQYF,TGCAGTGGGAATGTCCGGACAGGGTACGAGCAGTACTTC
-,TRBJ1-5,TRBV3-1,once,CAGSHNTANQPQHF,TGTGCCGGCAGCCACAATACAGCAAATCAGCCCCAGCATTTT
TRBD2,TRBJ2-7,TRBV20-1,-,CSARLAGPYEQYF,TGCAGTGCTAGACTAGCGGGACCCTACGAGCAGTACTTC
-,TRBJ2-2,TRBV6-2/TRBV6-3,once,CASSYPYPTRVTGELFF,TGTGCCAGCAGTTACCCTTACCCAACAAGAGTCACCGGGGAGCTGTTTTTT
TRBD1,TRBJ2-7,TRBV10-2,few,CASTSTGNSEQYF,TGCGCCAGCACCTCGACAGGGAATAGCGAGCAGTACTTC
TRBD1,TRBJ2-1,TRBV10-3,many,CAISETGVHEQFF,TGTGCCATCAGTGAAACAGGGGTACATGAGCAGTTCTTC
TRBD2,TRBJ2-7,TRBV7-6,many,CASSNGLAGVSEQYF,TGTGCCAGCAGCAACGGACTAGCGGGAGTATCCGAGCAGTACTTC
TRBD2,TRBJ2-7,TRBV28,-,CASSIGGEEGYEQYF,TGTGCCAGCAGCATCGGGGGGGAGGAGGGCTACGAGCAGTACTTC
-,TRBJ1-6,TRBV6-1,many,CASSRRRGEGNSPLHF,TGTGCCAGCAGCCGTAGAAGGGGGGAGGGGAATTCACCCCTCCACTTT
-,TRBJ1-1,TRBV2,many,CASSVASNTEAFF,TGTGCCAGCAGTGTAGCGTCGAACACTGAAGCTTTCTTT
-,TRBJ1-2,TRBV24-1,-,CATSDRKDSYGYTF,TGTGCCACCAGTGACCGCAAGGACAGCTATGGCTACACCTTC
-,TRBJ2-1,TRBV5-1,-,CASSFRPGENNEQFF,TGCGCCAGCAGCTTCCGTCCAGGAGAAAACAATGAGCAGTTCTTC
-,TRBJ1-2,TRBV24-1,-,CASSLTGNLYGYTF,TGTGCCAGCAGCTTAACGGGGAATCTTTACGGCTACACCTTC
-,TRBJ1-5,TRBV2,many,CASSDSRYQPQHF,TGTGCCAGCAGTGATTCCAGATATCAGCCCCAGCATTTT
TRBD1,TRBJ1-2,TRBV6-2/TRBV6-3,-,CASSYTSTGLTANYGYTF,TGTGCCAGCAGTTACACATCGACAGGGTTAACAGCTAACTATGGCTACACCTTC
TRBD1,TRBJ1-6,TRBV14,few,CASSQTRDSWTQSPLHF,TGTGCCAGCAGCCAGACTCGGGACAGTTGGACCCAATCACCCCTCCACTTT
-,TRBJ1-1,TRBV7-9,many,CASSQQLTGNTEAFF,TGTGCCAGCAGCCAACAACTCACGGGAAACACTGAAGCTTTCTTT
-,TRBJ1-5,TRBV5-6,-,CASSLTGSGNQPQHF,TGTGCCAGCAGCTTGACAGGGTCAGGGAATCAGCCCCAGCATTTT
-,TRBJ2-7,TRBV18,few,CASSPSYSSYEQYF,TGTGCCAGCTCACCATCCTATAGCTCCTACGAGCAGTACTTC
-,TRBJ1-2,TRBV6-5,-,CASSYTTALHNYGYTF,TGTGCCAGCAGTTATACGACAGCCCTACATAACTATGGCTACACCTTC
TRBD2,TRBJ2-1,TRBV20-1,-,CSAISTSGSFDEQFF,TGCAGTGCCATATCGACTAGCGGGAGCTTCGATGAGCAGTTCTTC